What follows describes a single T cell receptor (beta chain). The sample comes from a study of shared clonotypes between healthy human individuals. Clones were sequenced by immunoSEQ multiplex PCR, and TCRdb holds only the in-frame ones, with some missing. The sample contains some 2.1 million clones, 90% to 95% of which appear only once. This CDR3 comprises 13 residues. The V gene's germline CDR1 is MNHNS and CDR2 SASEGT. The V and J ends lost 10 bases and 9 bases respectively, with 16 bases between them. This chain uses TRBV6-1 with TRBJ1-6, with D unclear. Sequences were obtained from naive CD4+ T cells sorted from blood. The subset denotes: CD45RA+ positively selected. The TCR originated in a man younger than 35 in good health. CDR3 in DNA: TGTGCCACCGCGAGGGCTCTTTTTTCACCCCTCCACTTT. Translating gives CATARALFSPLHF.